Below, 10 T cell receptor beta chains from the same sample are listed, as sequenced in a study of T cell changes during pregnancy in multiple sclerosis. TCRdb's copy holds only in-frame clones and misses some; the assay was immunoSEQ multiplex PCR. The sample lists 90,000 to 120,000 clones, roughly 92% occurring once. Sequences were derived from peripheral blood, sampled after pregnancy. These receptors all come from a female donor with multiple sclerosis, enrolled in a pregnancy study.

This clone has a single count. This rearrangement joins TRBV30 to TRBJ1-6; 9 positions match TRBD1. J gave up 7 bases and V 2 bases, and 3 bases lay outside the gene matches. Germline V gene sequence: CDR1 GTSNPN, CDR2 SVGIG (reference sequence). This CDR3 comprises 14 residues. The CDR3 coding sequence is TGTGCCTGGAGTTGGGACAGGGTCAATTCACCCCTCCACTTT. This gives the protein CAWSWDRVNSPLHF.

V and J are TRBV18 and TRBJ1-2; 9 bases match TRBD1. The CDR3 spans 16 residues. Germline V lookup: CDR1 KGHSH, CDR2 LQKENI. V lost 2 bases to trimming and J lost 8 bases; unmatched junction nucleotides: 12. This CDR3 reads CASSPTSGQGVGGYTF. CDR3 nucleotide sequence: TGTGCCAGCTCACCAACTTCGGGACAGGGTGTTGGAGGCTACACCTTC.

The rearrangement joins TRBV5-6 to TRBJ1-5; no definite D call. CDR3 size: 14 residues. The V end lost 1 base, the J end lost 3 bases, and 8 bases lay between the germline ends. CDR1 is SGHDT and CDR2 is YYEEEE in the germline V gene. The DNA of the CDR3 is TGTGCCAGCAGCTTGATGTTATACAATCAGCCCCAGCATTTT. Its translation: CASSLMLYNQPQHF.

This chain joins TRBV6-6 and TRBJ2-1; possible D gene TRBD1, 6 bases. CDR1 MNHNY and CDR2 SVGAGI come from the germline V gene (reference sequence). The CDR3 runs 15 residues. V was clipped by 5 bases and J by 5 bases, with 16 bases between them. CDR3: CASSKQGPINNEQFF. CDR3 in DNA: TGTGCCAGCAGTAAACAGGGTCCGATTAACAATGAGCAGTTCTTC.

Here the CDR3 reads CASNWRGTVNTEAFF. In nucleotides, the CDR3 is TGTGCCAGCAACTGGAGAGGAACGGTGAACACTGAAGCTTTCTTT. This chain links TRBV7-8 with TRBJ1-1, with D hard to call. Between the trimmed V and J ends, which lost 7 bases and 0 bases, there was a span of 15 bases. Germline V CDR1 and CDR2: SGHVS, FQNEAQ. The CDR3 extends over 15 amino acids.

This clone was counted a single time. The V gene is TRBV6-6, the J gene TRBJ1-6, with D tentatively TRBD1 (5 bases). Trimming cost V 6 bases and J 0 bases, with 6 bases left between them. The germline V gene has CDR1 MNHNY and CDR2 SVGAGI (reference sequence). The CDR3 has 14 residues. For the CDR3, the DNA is TGTGCCAGCAGCAGGGACTCCTATAATTCACCCCTCCACTTT. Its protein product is CASSRDSYNSPLHF.

As DNA, the CDR3 is TGTGCCAGCAGCGCCCAGGGGTTTGGTACAGATACGCAGTATTTT. Protein: CASSAQGFGTDTQYF. The chain combines TRBV7-3 with TRBJ2-3; a possible D gene is TRBD1 (6 bases). CDR1 is SGHTA and CDR2 is FQGTGA in the germline V gene. V lost 5 bases, J lost 3 bases, and 15 bases lay in between. There are 15 residues in the CDR3. Looking up the rest from reference TRBV7-3 and TRBJ2-3 gives the full variable domain: GAGVSQTPSNKVTEKGKYVELRCDPISGHTALYWYRQSLGQGPEFLIYFQGTGAADDSGLPNDRFFAVRPEGSVSTLKIQRTERGDSAVYLCASSAQGFGTDTQYFGPGTRLTVL.

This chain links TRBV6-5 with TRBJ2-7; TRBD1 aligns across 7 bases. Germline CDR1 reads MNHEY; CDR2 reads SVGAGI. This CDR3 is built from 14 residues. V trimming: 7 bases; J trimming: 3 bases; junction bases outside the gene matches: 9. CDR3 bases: TGTGCCAGCACCACCCGGGACAGCCTCTACGAGCAGTACTTC. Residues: CASTTRDSLYEQYF.

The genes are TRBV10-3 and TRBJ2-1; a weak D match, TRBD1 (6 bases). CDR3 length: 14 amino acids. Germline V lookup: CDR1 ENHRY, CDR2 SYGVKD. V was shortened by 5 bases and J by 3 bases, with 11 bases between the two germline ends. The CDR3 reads CAISRDNDYNEQFF. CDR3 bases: TGTGCCATCAGTCGGGACAACGACTACAATGAGCAGTTCTTC.

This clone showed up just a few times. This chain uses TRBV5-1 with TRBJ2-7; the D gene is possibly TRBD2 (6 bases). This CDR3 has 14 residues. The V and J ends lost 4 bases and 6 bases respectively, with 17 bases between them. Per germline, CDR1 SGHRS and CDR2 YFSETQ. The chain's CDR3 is CASSPGGAYGEQYF. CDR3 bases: TGCGCCAGCAGCCCCGGAGGGGCTTATGGCGAGCAGTACTTC.